These 6 T cell receptor beta chains share one sample of origin, sequenced in a study of T cell changes during pregnancy in multiple sclerosis. Data came from immunoSEQ multiplex PCR; TCRdb stores just in-frame clones and leaves some out. Of approximately 28,000 clones listed, around 85% are singletons. This specimen was CD8+ T cells from peripheral blood mononuclear cells, taken after pregnancy. These receptors came from a female donor with multiple sclerosis, enrolled in a pregnancy study.

The sample holds a few counts of this clone. This chain connects TRBV6-1 to TRBJ2-7, with D possibly matching TRBD2 (5 bases). Germline V lookup: CDR1 MNHNS, CDR2 SASEGT. Deletions cut 2 bases from V and 3 bases from J, with 14 bases between. CDR3 length equals 15 residues. CDR3 nucleotide sequence: TGTGCCAGCAGTGAAAATGAGAGCGGAGGCTACGAGCAGTACTTC. This sequence encodes CASSENESGGYEQYF.

The rearrangement links TRBV6-5 to TRBJ2-1, with D perhaps matching TRBD2 (5 bases). With 0 bases removed from V and 10 bases from J, the gap between germline ends came to 10 bases. From germline, CDR1 is MNHEY and CDR2 SVGAGI. This CDR3 contains 13 residues. CDR3 DNA: TGTGCCAGCAGTTACTCAGCGGTTATGGAGCAGTTCTTC. As protein: CASSYSAVMEQFF.

The rearrangement uses TRBV5-6 and TRBJ2-7; D is uncertain. Trimming shortened V by 1 base and J by 0 bases, and 5 bases separated the two germline ends. The germline V gene has CDR1 SGHDT and CDR2 YYEEEE. The CDR3 sequence is 13 residues long. CDR3 nucleotides: TGTGCCAGCAGCTTGTGGAGCTCCTACGAGCAGTACTTC. Translating it yields CASSLWSSYEQYF.

The CDR3 is CAISESGEVGKLFF. The CDR3, as DNA: TGTGCCATCAGTGAGTCAGGGGAGGTGGGAAAACTGTTTTTT. This chain links TRBV10-3 with TRBJ1-4; TRBD1 is a possible D gene (5 bases). V lost 0 bases to trimming and J lost 10 bases, with 12 bases between them. This CDR3 has 14 residues. Germline values: CDR1 ENHRY, CDR2 SYGVKD.

This clone has a single count. This chain uses TRBV4-1 with TRBJ2-3, with 10 bases aligning to TRBD2. This CDR3 has 20 amino acids. Germline V CDR1 and CDR2: MGHRA, YSYEKL. The trim removed 0 bases at V and 0 bases at J, leaving 12 bases unmatched. The DNA for the CDR3 is TGCGCCAGCAGCCAAGATCTGCTAGCGGGGGCCAAATTTAGCACAGATACGCAGTATTTT. It encodes CASSQDLLAGAKFSTDTQYF.

The V and J genes are TRBV5-1 and TRBJ2-3, with a tentative D call TRBD1 (6 bases). V gave up 1 base and J gave up 4 bases, with 7 bases separating them. Germline values: CDR1 SGHRS, CDR2 YFSETQ. This CDR3 has 13 residues. CDR3 sequence: CASSLSGADTQYF. The DNA for the CDR3 is TGCGCCAGCAGCTTGTCAGGGGCAGATACGCAGTATTTT.